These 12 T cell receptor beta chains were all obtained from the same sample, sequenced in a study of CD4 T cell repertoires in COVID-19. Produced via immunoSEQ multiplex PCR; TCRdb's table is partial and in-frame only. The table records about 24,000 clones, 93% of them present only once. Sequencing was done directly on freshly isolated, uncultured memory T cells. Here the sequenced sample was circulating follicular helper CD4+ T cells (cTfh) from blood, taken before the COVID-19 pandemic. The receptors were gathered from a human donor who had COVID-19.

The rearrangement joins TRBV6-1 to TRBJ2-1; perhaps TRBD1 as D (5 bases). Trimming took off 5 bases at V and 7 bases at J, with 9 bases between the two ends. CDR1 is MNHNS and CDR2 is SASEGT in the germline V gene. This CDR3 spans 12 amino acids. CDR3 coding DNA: TGTGCCAGCAGTACCAGGGTGAATGAGCAGTTCTTC. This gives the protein CASSTRVNEQFF.

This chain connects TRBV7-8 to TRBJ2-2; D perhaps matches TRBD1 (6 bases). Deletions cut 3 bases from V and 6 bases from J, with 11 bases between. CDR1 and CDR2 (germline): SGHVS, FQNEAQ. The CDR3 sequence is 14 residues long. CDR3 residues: CASSFIQGPGELFF. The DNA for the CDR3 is TGTGCCAGCAGCTTCATTCAGGGGCCCGGGGAGCTGTTTTTT.

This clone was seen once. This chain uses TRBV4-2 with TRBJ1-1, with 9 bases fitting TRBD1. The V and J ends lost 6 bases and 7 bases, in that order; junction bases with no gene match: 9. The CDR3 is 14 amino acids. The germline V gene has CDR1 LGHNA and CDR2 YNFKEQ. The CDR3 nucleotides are TGTGCCAGCAGTCGGACAGGGGACCTGCGTGAAGCTTTCTTT. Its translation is CASSRTGDLREAFF.

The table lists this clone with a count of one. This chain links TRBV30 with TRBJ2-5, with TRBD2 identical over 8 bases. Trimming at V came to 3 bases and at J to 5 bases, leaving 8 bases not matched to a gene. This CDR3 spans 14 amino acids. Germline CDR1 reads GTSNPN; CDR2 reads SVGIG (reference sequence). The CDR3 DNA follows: TGTGCCTGGAGCAGCGGACTAGCCGAGGAGACCCAGTACTTC. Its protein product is CAWSSGLAEETQYF.

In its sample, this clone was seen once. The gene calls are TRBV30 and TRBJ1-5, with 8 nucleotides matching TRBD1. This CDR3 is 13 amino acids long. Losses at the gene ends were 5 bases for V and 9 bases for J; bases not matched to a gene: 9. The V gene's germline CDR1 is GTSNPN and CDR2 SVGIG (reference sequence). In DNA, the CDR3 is TGTGCCTGGGCCGGACAGGGAGGTTGGCCCCAGCATTTT. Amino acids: CAWAGQGGWPQHF.

The CDR3 nucleotides are TGTGCCAGTAGTATAGGCAAGGCAGGGACCAAAAACATTCAGTACTTC. The encoded protein is CASSIGKAGTKNIQYF. This chain links TRBV19 with TRBJ2-4; TRBD1 is a possible D gene (5 bases). The V gene lost 1 base and the J gene lost 2 bases, with 12 bases spanning the gap. Germline V gene sequence: CDR1 LNHDA, CDR2 SQIVND (reference sequence). The CDR3 is 16 residues long.

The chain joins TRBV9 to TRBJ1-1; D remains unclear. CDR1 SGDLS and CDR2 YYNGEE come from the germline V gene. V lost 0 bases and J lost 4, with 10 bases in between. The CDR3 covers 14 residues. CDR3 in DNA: TGTGCCAGCAGCGTAGGAGAGGCCGGCACTGAAGCTTTCTTT. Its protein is CASSVGEAGTEAFF.

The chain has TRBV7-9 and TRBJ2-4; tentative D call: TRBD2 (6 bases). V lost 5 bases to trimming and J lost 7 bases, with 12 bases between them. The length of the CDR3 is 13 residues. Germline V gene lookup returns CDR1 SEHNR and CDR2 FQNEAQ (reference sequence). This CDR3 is CASSGTGENIQYF. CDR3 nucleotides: TGTGCCAGCAGCGGTACGGGGGAGAACATTCAGTACTTC. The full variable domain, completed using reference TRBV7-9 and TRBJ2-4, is DTGVSQNPRHKITKRGQNVTFRCDPISEHNRLYWYRQTLGQGPEFLTYFQNEAQLEKSRLLSDRFSAERPKGSFSTLEIQRTEQGDSAMYLCASSGTGENIQYFGAGTRLSVL.

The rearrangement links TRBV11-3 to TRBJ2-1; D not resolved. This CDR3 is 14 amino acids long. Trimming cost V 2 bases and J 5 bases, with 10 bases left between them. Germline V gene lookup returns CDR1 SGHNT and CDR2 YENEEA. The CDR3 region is CASSLHSGDNEQFF. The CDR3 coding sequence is TGTGCCAGCAGCTTACATTCGGGTGACAATGAGCAGTTCTTC.

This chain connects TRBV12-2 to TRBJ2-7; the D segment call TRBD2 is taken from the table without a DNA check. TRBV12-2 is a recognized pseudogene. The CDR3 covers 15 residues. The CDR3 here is CASRRSGFHSYEQYF. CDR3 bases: TGTGCAAGTCGCCGTAGCGGTTTTCACTCCTACGAGCAGTACTTC.

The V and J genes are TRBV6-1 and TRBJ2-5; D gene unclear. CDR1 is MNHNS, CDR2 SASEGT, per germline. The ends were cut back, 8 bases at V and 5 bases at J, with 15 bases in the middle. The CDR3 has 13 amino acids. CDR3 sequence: CASGVGARETQYF. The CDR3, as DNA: TGTGCCAGCGGTGTAGGAGCGAGGGAGACCCAGTACTTC.

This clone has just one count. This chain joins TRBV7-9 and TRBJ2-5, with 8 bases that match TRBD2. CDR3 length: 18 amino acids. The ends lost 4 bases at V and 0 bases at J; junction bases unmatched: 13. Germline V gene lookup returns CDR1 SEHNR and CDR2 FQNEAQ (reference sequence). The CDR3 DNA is TGTGCCAGCAGCTCTATGTATATAGCGGGACCCAACCAAGAGACCCAGTACTTC. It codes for CASSSMYIAGPNQETQYF.